Sequencing of this T cell receptor (beta chain) was carried out in a study of blood T cell repertoires in COVID-19. Across the study: Acute and convalescent COVID-19 samples came from the United States, Italy and Spain. The cDNA or gDNA used as material had been derived from T cells, B-cell-depleted T cells, or PBMCs.

Followed over time, Seattle patients had been enrolled while infection was active. The CDR3 is 15 amino acids. V lost 0 bases to trimming and J lost 4 bases, with 13 bases between them. Germline-derived CDR1 and CDR2 are LGHNA and YSLEER. Clones were sequenced by immunoSEQ multiplex PCR, and TCRdb holds only the in-frame ones, with some missing. The sample yields around 260,000 clones, around 82% seen once. The specimen sequenced was peripheral blood. V gene TRBV4-3 combines with J gene TRBJ2-7; perhaps TRBD1 as D (5 bases). The sequence came from a person between 70 and 80 years old with COVID-19, enrolled during active disease. CDR3 protein: CASSQDSREAYEQYF. Written as DNA, the CDR3 is TGCGCCAGCAGCCAAGATAGCAGGGAAGCGTACGAGCAGTACTTC.